This TCR beta chain derives from a study of beta chain features in type 1 diabetes. Study as a whole: Healthy donors and patients had similar age, gender and cell yields. General observations from the study: Researchers report that Type 1 diabetes patients had moderately but significantly shorter TCRB CDR3s across all four CD4+ subsets. VDJ junctions from type 1 diabetes patients carried fewer insertions and larger deletions.

The authors reverse transcribed all of the isolated RNA, so sequencing captured expressed TCRB transcripts. The protocol was immunoSEQ multiplex PCR, while the TCRdb copy is restricted to in-frame clones and leaves out a portion. Here the sample spans 250,000 or so clones, roughly 30% being singletons. About this clone itself: Its antigen is unidentified.

Trimming shortened V by 4 bases and J by 4 bases, and 11 bases separated the two germline ends. Germline V gene sequence: CDR1 SGHTA, CDR2 FQGNSA. CDR3 length equals 13 residues. The sequenced material came from central memory CD4+ T cells from blood. The sequence came from a man in his thirties or forties in good health. This rearrangement joins TRBV7-2 to TRBJ2-7; D remains unclear. The CDR3 region is CASSSAPPYEQYF. In nucleotides, the CDR3 is TGTGCCAGCAGCTCCGCCCCGCCATACGAGCAGTACTTC.